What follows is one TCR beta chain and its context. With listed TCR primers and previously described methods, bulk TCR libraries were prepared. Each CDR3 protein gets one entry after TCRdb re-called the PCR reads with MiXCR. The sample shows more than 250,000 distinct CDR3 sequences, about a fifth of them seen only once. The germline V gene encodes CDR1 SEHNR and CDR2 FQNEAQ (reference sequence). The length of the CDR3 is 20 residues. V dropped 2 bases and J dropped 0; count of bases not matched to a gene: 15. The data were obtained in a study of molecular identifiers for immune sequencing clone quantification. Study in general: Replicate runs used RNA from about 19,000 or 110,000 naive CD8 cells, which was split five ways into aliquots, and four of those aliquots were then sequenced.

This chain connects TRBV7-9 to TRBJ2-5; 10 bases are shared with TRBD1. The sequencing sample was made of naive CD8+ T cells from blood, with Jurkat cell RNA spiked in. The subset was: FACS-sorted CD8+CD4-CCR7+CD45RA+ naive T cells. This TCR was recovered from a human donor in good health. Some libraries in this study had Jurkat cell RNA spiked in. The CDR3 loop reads CASSLKTGGTPSKYQETQYF. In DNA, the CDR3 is TGTGCCAGCAGCTTAAAGACAGGGGGCACCCCATCAAAGTACCAAGAGACCCAGTACTTC.